The entry below describes one T cell receptor (beta chain). Profiled with immunoSEQ multiplex PCR; TCRdb holds only in-frame clones, not every one. Among 300,000 to 350,000 clones listed, roughly 86% were seen once. The sample belongs to a study of blood T cell repertoires in COVID-19. Germline CDR1 reads MNHEY; CDR2 reads SVGAGI. V dropped 3 bases and J dropped 3 bases, with 9 bases sitting between them. This CDR3 has 14 residues. The gene calls are TRBV6-5 and TRBJ2-1; a weak D match, TRBD2 (6 bases). The sample consisted of PBMCs or T cells enriched from blood (not recorded which). The TCR was taken from a woman aged 30 to 39 who had recovered from COVID-19. The CDR3 here is CASSYSGDYNEQFF. CDR3 in DNA: TGTGCCAGCAGTTATTCGGGGGACTACAATGAGCAGTTCTTC.